The TCR beta chain described here comes from a study of shared clonotypes between healthy human individuals. Study context: Each donor contributed plates that comprised three CD4 naive, three CD4 memory, two CD8 naive and one CD8 memory.

About this clone itself: Its target is unknown.

Trimming removed 6 bases from V and 0 bases from J, with 8 bases in between. The CDR3 extends over 14 amino acids. Looked up from germline, CDR1 is MNHNS and CDR2 is SASEGT. Assay execution took place at the deep level. Original processing notes: ImmunoSEQ output lacked quality scores and full-length reads, limiting matched filtering. Libraries were prepared by immunoSEQ multiplex PCR; TCRdb keeps only in-frame clonotypes and omits some of them. The V and J calls and clone size are taken from that table; D and trimming were inferred from the DNA. The data contain over a million clones, approximately 80% of them seen just once; the ten biggest clones take up around 0.61%. Whole-study findings and limits: The study drew on few donors, limiting represented genetic and exposure-history diversity.

The clonotype originates from a man younger than 35 in good health. Some clones in this sample may be carry-over from other donors' samples. The chain links TRBV6-1 to TRBJ2-2; the D gene is possibly TRBD1 (5 bases). The sequencing input was memory CD4+ T cells from PBMCs. Indicated subset: CD45RA-negative fraction. The chain's CDR3 is CASRRTTNTGELFF. CDR3 in DNA: TGTGCCAGCAGGAGGACAACGAACACCGGGGAGCTGTTTTTT.